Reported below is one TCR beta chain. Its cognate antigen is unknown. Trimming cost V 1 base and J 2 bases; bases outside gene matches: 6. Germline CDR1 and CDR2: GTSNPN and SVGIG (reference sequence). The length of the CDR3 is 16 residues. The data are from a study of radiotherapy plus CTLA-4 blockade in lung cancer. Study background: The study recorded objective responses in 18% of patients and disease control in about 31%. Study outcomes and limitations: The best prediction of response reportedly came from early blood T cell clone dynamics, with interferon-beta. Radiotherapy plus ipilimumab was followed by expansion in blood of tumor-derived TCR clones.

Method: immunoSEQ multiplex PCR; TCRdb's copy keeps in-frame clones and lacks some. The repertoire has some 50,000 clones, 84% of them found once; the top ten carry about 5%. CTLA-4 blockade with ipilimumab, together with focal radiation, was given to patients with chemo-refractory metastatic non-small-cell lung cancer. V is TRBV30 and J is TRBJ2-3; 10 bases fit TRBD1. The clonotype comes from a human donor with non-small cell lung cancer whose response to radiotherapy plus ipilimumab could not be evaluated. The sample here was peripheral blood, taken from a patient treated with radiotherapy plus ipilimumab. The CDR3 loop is CAWSAGQGHYTDTQYF. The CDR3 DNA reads TGTGCCTGGAGTGCGGGACAGGGGCACTACACAGATACGCAGTATTTT.